Listed below are T cell receptor beta chains from one sample, sequenced in a study of blood T cell repertoires in COVID-19. Sequencing was performed with immunoSEQ multiplex PCR; in TCRdb, only in-frame clones are kept and a portion is missing. The sample holds under 150,000 clones; 80% to 90% are singletons and the top ten take approximately 3.6%. Sequencing was done on a sample of peripheral blood. These receptors came from a man in his forties with acute or convalescent COVID-19. Both conserved end residues are part of each CDR3. A D gene is named only where the DNA matches it firmly. Clone sizes are given selectively: once, few, many, or a class where the clone is expanded.

clone_size d_call j_call v_call cdr3_nt cdr3_aa
- - TRBJ1-5 TRBV7-2 TGTGCCAGCAGCTTAGCGTTGGCAGGTCTAAGCAATCAGCCCCAGCATTTT CASSLALAGLSNQPQHF
few - TRBJ1-5 TRBV5-6 TGTGCCAGCAGCTTGGGTCCACAGCCCCAGCATTTT CASSLGPQPQHF
- - TRBJ2-7 TRBV5-6 TGTGCCAGCAGCTTGGAAGCGAGGGGGGAGCAGTACTTC CASSLEARGEQYF
- TRBD2 TRBJ2-2 TRBV7-9 TGTGCCAGCAGCGGGACTAGCGGGGGGACCGGGGAGCTGTTTTTT CASSGTSGGTGELFF
- TRBD2 TRBJ2-1 TRBV7-2 TGTGCCAGCAGCTTAGTTCAAGCGGGGTTGGATGAGCAGTTCTTC CASSLVQAGLDEQFF
- - TRBJ2-7 TRBV5-1 TGCGCCAGCAGCTTTCAGGGGGAGGCTTACGAGCAGTACTTC CASSFQGEAYEQYF
- - TRBJ1-1 TRBV10-3 TGTGCCATCAGTGACGAGGGTAACACTGAAGCTTTCTTT CAISDEGNTEAFF
- TRBD1 TRBJ1-6 TRBV5-1 TGCGCCAGCAGCCCCGGGCCGGGACAGGGAAATTCACCCCTCCACTTT CASSPGPGQGNSPLHF
- - TRBJ1-2 TRBV4-3 TGCGCCAGCAGCCAAGATAGGACAGACTATGGCTACACCTTC CASSQDRTDYGYTF
few TRBD1 TRBJ2-3 TRBV28 TGTGCCAGCAGTTTATTAACAGGGGGCACAGATACGCAGTATTTT CASSLLTGGTDTQYF
few - TRBJ1-1 TRBV7-2 TGTGCCAGCAGCCTAGCGGGTTGGAGCACTGAAGCTTTCTTT CASSLAGWSTEAFF
- - TRBJ2-3 TRBV11-3 TGTGCCAGCAGCTTAGGGGACACTCCCCAGCCCACAGCAGATACGCAGTATTTT CASSLGDTPQPTADTQYF
once TRBD2 TRBJ2-3 TRBV6-2/TRBV6-3 TGTGCCAGCAGTTACTCTACTCGGGGGGGAACAGATACGCAGTATTTT CASSYSTRGGTDTQYF
- TRBD2 TRBJ2-5 TRBV24-1 TGTGCCACCAGTGATCAACCGGGACTAGCTGGCCAAGAGACCCAGTACTTC CATSDQPGLAGQETQYF
- - TRBJ1-1 TRBV19 TGTGCCAGTTCACTTACAGGGTACACTGAAGCTTTCTTT CASSLTGYTEAFF
- - TRBJ1-2 TRBV10-3 TGTGCCACCATGGGGAGGGGCGTCAACTATGGCTACACCTTC CATMGRGVNYGYTF
- TRBD1 TRBJ1-5 TRBV10-3 TGTGCCATCAGTTCACAGGGGGGCAATCAGCCCCAGCATTTT CAISSQGGNQPQHF
- TRBD2 TRBJ2-5 TRBV29-1 TGCAGCGTCCGGACTAGCTCCCAAGAGACCCAGTACTTC CSVRTSSQETQYF
- - TRBJ1-3 TRBV7-9 TGTGCCAGCAGCTCCCACGAGGGTTCCGGAAACACCATATATTTT CASSSHEGSGNTIYF
few - TRBJ2-7 TRBV29-1 TGCAGCGTGTCCCAGGGGGGCGAGCAGTACTTC CSVSQGGEQYF
- - TRBJ1-5 TRBV9 TGTGCCAGCAGCGTAGGGGCGTCAGACAATCAGCCCCAGCATTTT CASSVGASDNQPQHF
many - TRBJ2-1 TRBV5-6 TGTGCCAGCAGCTTTAACTCCGGGGAGGCCTACAATGAGCAGTTCTTC CASSFNSGEAYNEQFF
few TRBD1 TRBJ2-2 TRBV5-1 TGCGCCAGCAGCCCGGGACAGCAGAACACCGGGGAGCTGTTTTTT CASSPGQQNTGELFF
- - TRBJ2-7 TRBV4-3 TGCGCCAGCAGCCAAGGTCGCGGGGTAGTCTACGAGCAGTACTTC CASSQGRGVVYEQYF
- - TRBJ2-2 TRBV5-1 TGCGCCAGCAGCTTGGGTTTGATTACTCCCGGGGAGCTGTTTTTT CASSLGLITPGELFF
- - TRBJ1-5 TRBV6-1 TGTGCCAGCACCCGTCTTATAACGGATCAGCCCCAGCATTTT CASTRLITDQPQHF
- - TRBJ1-1 TRBV2 TGTGCCAGCAGCCCGAGGGAGCTCGAGAACACTGAAGCTTTCTTT CASSPRELENTEAFF
- TRBD2 TRBJ2-5 TRBV20-1 TGCAGTGCTAGTCCCTCGGGGAGCGGGGGACCTCCAGGGACCCAGTACTTC CSASPSGSGGPPGTQYF
- - TRBJ2-2 TRBV19 TGTGCCAGTAGTATAGTAGACAGCACGAACACCGGGGAGCTGTTTTTT CASSIVDSTNTGELFF
once - TRBJ2-7 TRBV9 TGTGCCAGCAGCTCCCAGGGATACGAGCAGTACTTC CASSSQGYEQYF
- - TRBJ2-2 TRBV5-1 TGCGCCAGCAGCCCGATGGGCCCTTTGAGCGGGGAGCTGTTTTTT CASSPMGPLSGELFF
- TRBD1 TRBJ2-7 TRBV19 TGTGCCAGTAGTTCCGGACAGGGAGCCCGCGAGCAGTACTTC CASSSGQGAREQYF
- - TRBJ1-1 TRBV9 TGTGCCAGCAGCCCCCACTCGGGGGAAACGAACACTGAAGCTTTCTTT CASSPHSGETNTEAFF
- TRBD2 TRBJ2-1 TRBV27 TGTGCCAGCAGTACCCAGCGGGGGGGGTACAATGAGCAGTTCTTC CASSTQRGGYNEQFF
once - TRBJ1-2 TRBV2 TGTGCCAGCAGCACTAACTATGGCTACACCTTC CASSTNYGYTF
- - TRBJ1-2 TRBV5-6 TGTGCCAGCAGCCTCCTGCAGGGCGATGCTAACTATGGCTACACCTTC CASSLLQGDANYGYTF
once - TRBJ1-1 TRBV2 TGTGCCAGCAAGGCGGAGGTTGAAGCTTTCTTT CASKAEVEAFF
once TRBD2 TRBJ2-3 TRBV7-8 TGTGCCAGCAGCCACACCGCCACTAGCGGGGGAGATACGCAGTATTTT CASSHTATSGGDTQYF
- - TRBJ1-2 TRBV7-9 TGTGCCAGCAGCCCCATTGTCACGGGGGTAGGCTATGGCTACACCTTC CASSPIVTGVGYGYTF
once TRBD2 TRBJ2-3 TRBV4-3 TGCGCCAGCAGCCAAGCGGGGGGGGAAGCAGATACGCAGTATTTT CASSQAGGEADTQYF
- - TRBJ1-1 TRBV12-3/TRBV12-4 TGTGCCAGCAGTTTGGGGGGGCGCGTGCAAGCTTTCTTT CASSLGGRVQAFF
- TRBD2 TRBJ2-7 TRBV15 TGTGCCACCAGCAGGGGGATAGCGGGGGACCTCTTCTACGAGCAGTACTTC CATSRGIAGDLFYEQYF
- - TRBJ2-7 TRBV5-5 TGTGCCAGCGCATACGGAGGACTCTACGAGCAGTACTTC CASAYGGLYEQYF
- TRBD1 TRBJ1-5 TRBV6-6 TGTGCCAGCAGCCAACAGGGGAAACAGCCCCAGCATTTT CASSQQGKQPQHF
- - TRBJ2-7 TRBV4-1 TGCGCCAGCAGCCAAGCTCTGGGACTCGGGGCCTACGAGCAGTACTTC CASSQALGLGAYEQYF
- - TRBJ2-1 TRBV4-1 TGCGCCAGCAGCCAAGACCGGTTGGGGGGTAGTGATGAGCAGTTCTTC CASSQDRLGGSDEQFF
once TRBD1 TRBJ1-1 TRBV5-1 TGCGCCAGCAGCCCTTCCGGGACAGGGAGGGCCGGGGTCGTCTTT CASSPSGTGRAGVVF
- - TRBJ1-6 TRBV10-3 TGTGCCATCGAGGGAACGGATTCACCCCTCCACTTT CAIEGTDSPLHF
- TRBD2 TRBJ2-2 TRBV28 TGTGCCAGCAGTTCATCCCTAGCGGGGGGCCTGACCGGGGAGCTGTTTTTT CASSSSLAGGLTGELFF
- - TRBJ1-2 TRBV6-1 TGTGCCAGCAGAGAAGCGACAATTAACTATGGCTACACCTTC CASREATINYGYTF
- - TRBJ1-2 TRBV4-1 TGCGCCAGCAGCCAAGATCTGATTAACTCTAACTATGGCTACACCTTC CASSQDLINSNYGYTF
- TRBD1 TRBJ2-3 TRBV9 TGTGCCAGCAGCACCGGCCGGGACAGGGTCACAGATACGCAGTATTTT CASSTGRDRVTDTQYF
few - TRBJ1-1 TRBV3-1/TRBV3-2 TGTGCCAGCAGCCAGGGGGCTACCACTGAAGCTTTCTTT CASSQGATTEAFF
- - TRBJ2-7 TRBV12-3/TRBV12-4 TGTGCCAGCAACGAAGCAGGCTACGAGCAGTACTTC CASNEAGYEQYF
- TRBD2 TRBJ2-2 TRBV5-4 TGTGCCAGCAGTCGTAGCGGGGGGATCGTCGGGGAGCTGTTTTTT CASSRSGGIVGELFF